Sequencing of this TCR beta chain was carried out in a study of T cell repertoires in cytomegalovirus infection. CDR3 length equals 15 residues. Germline CDR1 reads SQVTM; CDR2 reads ANQGSEA. The V gene lost 0 bases and the J gene lost 4 bases, with 13 bases spanning the gap. Study-level points and caveats: What dominated the ex vivo response were HLA-C-restricted CMV-specific TCR beta clonotypes.

To note about this clonotype: Its target is not known.

TCRdb reprocessed the reads via MiXCR and lists one record per CDR3 protein. Among some 700,000 distinct CDR3 sequences listed, approximately 34% were seen once. Specimen: PBMCs. This rearrangement joins TRBV29-1 to TRBJ2-1; D might be TRBD1 (6 bases). This TCR was recovered from a human donor in good health (CMV status not recorded). Some clones in this sample may be carry-over from other donors' samples. The CDR3: CSVEETGTGYNEQFF. Here the CDR3 DNA reads TGCAGCGTTGAAGAGACGGGAACAGGGTACAATGAGCAGTTCTTC.